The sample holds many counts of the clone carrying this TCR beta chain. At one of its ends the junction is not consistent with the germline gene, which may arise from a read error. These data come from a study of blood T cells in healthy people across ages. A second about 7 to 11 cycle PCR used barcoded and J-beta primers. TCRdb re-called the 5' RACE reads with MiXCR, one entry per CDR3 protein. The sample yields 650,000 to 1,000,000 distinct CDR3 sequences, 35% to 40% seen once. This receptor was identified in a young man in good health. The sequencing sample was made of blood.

CDR3 sequence reads: CASSQGGDTEAFF. The DNA of the CDR3 is TGCGCCAGCAGCCAAGGAGGGGACACTGAAGCTTTCTTT. The chain couples TRBV7-6 to TRBJ1-1; possibly TRBD1 for D (5 bases). The CDR3 spans 13 residues. Germline V gives CDR1 SGHVS, CDR2 FNYEAQ. Complete variable domain (other parts from reference TRBV7-6 and TRBJ1-1): GAGVSQSPRYKVTKRGQDVALRCDPISGHVSLYWYRQALGQGPEFLTYFNYEAQQDKSGLPNDRFSAERPEGSISTLTIQRTEQRDSAMYRCASSQGGDTEAFFGQGTRLTVV.